Listed below are T cell receptor beta chains from one sample, sequenced in a study of OX40 agonist ivuxolimab in advanced cancers. TCRdb's copy holds only in-frame clones and misses some; the assay was immunoSEQ multiplex PCR. The sample has approximately 50,000 clones, 70% to 85% seen once. The material was CD4+ or CD8+ T cells sorted from blood, obtained in a trial of the OX40 agonist ivuxolimab. The receptors stem from an adult with an advanced solid tumor such as melanoma, head and neck, liver or kidney cancer. CDR3s include the opening cysteine and the closing phenylalanine or tryptophan. Each record gives: D gene, clone size, V gene, J gene, CDR3 DNA, CDR3 protein. D genes are given only for firm matches. Clone size is shown for a subset of rows, as once, few, many or a class of expanded clone.

>NA|few|TRBV7-9|TRBJ1-1
TGTGCCAGCAGCCTCAGGGCAGGGGAAGGCACTGAAGCTTTCTTT
CASSLRAGEGTEAFF
>TRBD2|NA|TRBV7-9|TRBJ2-3
TGTGCCAGCAGCTTTCTAGCGGGGGGGTTCACAGATACGCAGTATTTT
CASSFLAGGFTDTQYF
>NA|NA|TRBV18|TRBJ2-1
TGTGCCAGCTCACCAGGGCCATCCTACAATGAGCAGTTCTTC
CASSPGPSYNEQFF
>TRBD1|few|TRBV6-6|TRBJ2-7
TGTGCCAGCAGTTACGGGGTGGGTGGGACAGCCGAGCAGTACTTC
CASSYGVGGTAEQYF
>TRBD1|NA|TRBV19|TRBJ1-5
TGTGCCAGTAGTAAGGACAGGGGGCCTCAGCCCCAGCATTTT
CASSKDRGPQPQHF
>NA|NA|TRBV18|TRBJ2-1
TGTGCCAGCTCTCCTGACCAGACGGGGCAGTTCTTC
CASSPDQTGQFF
>NA|NA|TRBV21-1|TRBJ2-5
TGTGCCAGGGGGGGCGGGCCAGAGACCCAGTACTTC
CARGGGPETQYF
>TRBD1|few|TRBV6-6|TRBJ1-5
TGTGCCAGCTGGGCCCGGACAGGGGACAATCAGCCCCAGCATTTT
CASWARTGDNQPQHF
>NA|NA|TRBV7-2|TRBJ2-5
TGTGCCAGCAGCTTAAAAAGATCAGGGCAAGAGACCCAGTACTTC
CASSLKRSGQETQYF
>NA|NA|TRBV11-3|TRBJ2-7
TGTGCCAGCAGCTCAGACAGCCGGACCTCCTACGAGCAGTACTTC
CASSSDSRTSYEQYF
>NA|NA|TRBV4-2|TRBJ2-3
TGTGCCAGCAGCGTGGACAGCCAATGGACAGATACGCAGTATTTT
CASSVDSQWTDTQYF
>NA|NA|TRBV30|TRBJ2-3
TGTGCCTGGAGTGTAATCCCTCCAGGGACAGATACGCAGTATTTT
CAWSVIPPGTDTQYF
>NA|NA|TRBV5-1|TRBJ2-2
TGCGCCAGCAGCTTGGCAGGGGCGAACACCGGGGAGCTGTTTTTT
CASSLAGANTGELFF
>NA|NA|TRBV4-3|TRBJ1-4
TGCGCCAGCAGCCCATCTATAGGACAGATAAATGAAAAACTGTTTTTT
CASSPSIGQINEKLFF
>NA|NA|TRBV4-2|TRBJ2-5
TGTGCCAGCAGCCAAGGGGTATGGGAGACCCAGTACTTC
CASSQGVWETQYF
>NA|NA|TRBV2|TRBJ2-7
TGTGCCAGCAAGGCGGGTGCCCACGAGCAGTACTTC
CASKAGAHEQYF
>NA|NA|TRBV18|TRBJ2-5
TGTGCCAGCTCTCCCCGAGACAGTCAAGAGACCCAGTACTTC
CASSPRDSQETQYF
>NA|NA|TRBV7-9|TRBJ2-1
TGTGCCAGCAGCTTAGAGTTCCAGGGGCCCAATGAGCAGTTCTTC
CASSLEFQGPNEQFF
>NA|once|TRBV6-6|TRBJ1-4
TGTGCCAGCAGTGGGTGGCTGAATGAAAAACTGTTTTTT
CASSGWLNEKLFF
>NA|NA|TRBV7-3|TRBJ1-3
TGTGCCAGCAGTCCGGGCTCTGGAAACACCATATATTTT
CASSPGSGNTIYF
>TRBD2|NA|TRBV13|TRBJ2-7
TGTGCCAGCAGCTTAGAGCGGGGGGGCTCCTCCTCCTACGAGCAGTACTTC
CASSLERGGSSSYEQYF
>NA|NA|TRBV5-6|TRBJ1-4
TGTGCCAGCAGCCTCGATCGTATTAATGAAAAACTGTTTTTT
CASSLDRINEKLFF
>NA|NA|TRBV7-2|TRBJ1-5
TGTGCCAGCAGCCCCACCCCAGGGCGCAATCAGCCCCAGCATTTT
CASSPTPGRNQPQHF
>NA|NA|TRBV28|TRBJ1-4
TGTGCCAGCAGTTTATTAGGCAGGGGAAAGGAAAAACTGTTTTTT
CASSLLGRGKEKLFF
>TRBD1|NA|TRBV28|TRBJ1-5
TGTGCCAGCAGTTTCAGGGGGGATCAGCCCCAGCATTTT
CASSFRGDQPQHF
>NA|NA|TRBV7-3|TRBJ2-2
TGTGCCAGCAGCTTAATGCAGGCGGAAAACACCGGGGAGCTGTTTTTT
CASSLMQAENTGELFF
>NA|few|TRBV27|TRBJ2-7
TGTGCCAGCAGTTTAAAATCTCCATTTGCTGGGTACGAGCAGTACTTC
CASSLKSPFAGYEQYF
>TRBD1|few|TRBV5-4|TRBJ1-1
TGTGCCAGCAGGACAGGGGGTAGGACTGAAGCTTTCTTT
CASRTGGRTEAFF
>NA|NA|TRBV28|TRBJ2-3
TGTGCCAGCAGTTTCCGGCTATGGCCCCGCACAGATACGCAGTATTTT
CASSFRLWPRTDTQYF
>NA|few|TRBV5-1|TRBJ1-2
TGCGCCAGCAGCTTGACAGCCCTGGGAGCCTCTAACTATGGCTACACCTTC
CASSLTALGASNYGYTF
>TRBD1|NA|TRBV5-6|TRBJ2-1
TGTGCCAGCAGCTCCGGGACAGGGGTCTACAATGAGCAGTTCTTC
CASSSGTGVYNEQFF
>NA|NA|TRBV19|TRBJ1-2
TGTGCCAGTAGTCCCGGCGGGAGGTATGGCTACACCTTC
CASSPGGRYGYTF
>NA|NA|TRBV7-8|TRBJ1-4
TGTGCCAGCAGCTTAGACCGACGACTTAGCGGAAAACTGTTTTTT
CASSLDRRLSGKLFF
>NA|once|TRBV9|TRBJ1-6
TGTGCCAGCAGCGTAGAAGAGGCTCCGGTGGGACCCCTCCACTTT
CASSVEEAPVGPLHF
>NA|NA|TRBV28|TRBJ1-2
TGTGCCAGCAGCCCTTCCGGGACCTATGGCTACACCTTC
CASSPSGTYGYTF
>NA|NA|TRBV7-6|TRBJ2-7
TGTGCCAGCAGCTTAAGTACGCCAGGGAGCTCCTACGAGCAGTACTTC
CASSLSTPGSSYEQYF
>NA|NA|TRBV9|TRBJ1-3
TGTGCCAGCAGCGTAAGTGTAGTCTCTGGAAACACCATATATTTT
CASSVSVVSGNTIYF
>TRBD2|once|TRBV9|TRBJ2-3
TGTGCCAGCAGCTCACCTAGCGGGGGGTACACAGATACGCAGTATTTT
CASSSPSGGYTDTQYF
>NA|NA|TRBV29-1|TRBJ1-1
TGCAGCGTGGATATATGGGGAAACTTGAACACTGAAGCTTTCTTT
CSVDIWGNLNTEAFF
>NA|NA|TRBV7-3|TRBJ2-1
TGTGCCAGCAGCTTAGACGGGGGAGGCAAGTTCTTC
CASSLDGGGKFF
>NA|NA|TRBV4-3|TRBJ2-7
TGCGCCAGCAGCCAAGACGGCGGGGGCCACTCCTACGAGCAGTACTTC
CASSQDGGGHSYEQYF
>TRBD2|NA|TRBV9|TRBJ2-1
TGTGCCAGCAGCCGAACATCATGGGGCGGGGGGGCCAGTGAGCAGTTCTTC
CASSRTSWGGGASEQFF
>NA|NA|TRBV7-9|TRBJ1-4
TGTGCCAGCAGTACCCAAAAGGTCGCGCTCGAAAAACTGTTTTTT
CASSTQKVALEKLFF
>NA|NA|TRBV4-2|TRBJ2-7
TGTGCCAGCAGCCAAGAGGGGCCGGGACACCTCATATTCCACGAGCAGTACTTC
CASSQEGPGHLIFHEQYF
>NA|NA|TRBV30|TRBJ1-3
TGTGCCGCAGGAAGCGCTGGAAACACCATATATTTT
CAAGSAGNTIYF
>NA|NA|TRBV19|TRBJ2-4
TGTGCCAGTAGTATCGGAGACAGAACTTTAAACATTCAGTACTTC
CASSIGDRTLNIQYF
>TRBD2|NA|TRBV6-1|TRBJ2-2
TGTGCCAGCAGACTAGCGGGGGACGCCGGCGGGGAGCTGTTTTTT
CASRLAGDAGGELFF
>TRBD1|NA|TRBV7-2|TRBJ1-1
TGTGCCAGCACACTGGACAGGGGGACCACTGAAGCTTTCTTT
CASTLDRGTTEAFF
>TRBD2|NA|TRBV18|TRBJ2-7
TGTGCCAGCTCACCACGGGGAGGGTCCTACGAGCAGTACTTC
CASSPRGGSYEQYF
>NA|NA|TRBV29-1|TRBJ1-2
TGCAGCGTTGGACAGACCAACTATGGCTACACCTTC
CSVGQTNYGYTF
>NA|NA|TRBV4-1|TRBJ2-1
TGCGCCAGCACCACCGTGGGGTCCTACAATGAGCAGTTCTTC
CASTTVGSYNEQFF
>TRBD2|NA|TRBV19|TRBJ2-3
TGTGCCAGTAGACTTCTAGCGGGGGGGATTGATACGCAGTATTTT
CASRLLAGGIDTQYF
>NA|NA|TRBV6-5|TRBJ2-3
TGTGCCAGCAGTTACTCGGGGCACAGAGATACGCAGTATTTT
CASSYSGHRDTQYF
>NA|NA|TRBV19|TRBJ2-3
TGTGCCAGTACCCAATATGCAGGAGATACGCAGTATTTT
CASTQYAGDTQYF
>TRBD1|NA|TRBV11-1|TRBJ1-4
TGTGCCAGCAGCCTGGACAGGTTTTCTTGGAAACTGTTTTTT
CASSLDRFSWKLFF
>NA|NA|TRBV2|TRBJ1-5
TGTGCCAGCAGCCCCGACAGGACTAATCAGCCCCAGCATTTT
CASSPDRTNQPQHF